The rows below give T cell receptor beta chains drawn from one sample of a study of cytomegalovirus exposure and HLA in healthy donors. Data came from immunoSEQ multiplex PCR; TCRdb stores just in-frame clones and leaves some out. The table lists 150,000 to 200,000 clones, approximately 80% of them singletons. The sequencing sample was made of PBMCs. The origin of the receptors is a man aged 18 to 30 in good health and CMV-seropositive. CDR3s include the opening cysteine and the closing phenylalanine or tryptophan. A D gene is named only where the DNA matches it firmly. Clone size is stated in some rows and not others, as once, few, many or a class when expanded.

TRBJ2-3,TRBD2,TRBV5-1,.,CASSTSSGRHRDTQYF
TRBJ1-1,.,TRBV6-5,.,CASSLGQGKAEAFF
TRBJ1-5,TRBD1,TRBV9,.,CASSGGTGGGNQPQHF
TRBJ2-7,TRBD1,TRBV29-1,.,CSATGTGDYEQYF
TRBJ2-2,.,TRBV7-2,.,CASSLFDTGELFF
TRBJ1-5,TRBD1,TRBV19,.,CASRGQGYRQPQHF
TRBJ2-7,.,TRBV7-2,.,CASSSQSGSGYEQYF
TRBJ2-2,.,TRBV4-1,once,CASSQGGSSGELFF
TRBJ1-2,.,TRBV27,.,CASGGGRVWHGYTF
TRBJ2-1,TRBD2,TRBV27,.,CASSLLLAGPYNEQFF
TRBJ1-2,.,TRBV5-1,few,CASSLEYRDYGYTF
TRBJ1-5,.,TRBV19,.,CASSIWAAGQPQHF
TRBJ1-1,.,TRBV5-1,.,CASSLGQKNTEAFF
TRBJ2-5,TRBD1,TRBV10-2,.,CASSAGQAIPRYF
TRBJ2-5,.,TRBV18,.,CASSRTDSQETQYF
TRBJ1-1,.,TRBV10-2,.,CASKDTENTEAFF
TRBJ1-1,TRBD1,TRBV27,once,CASRDSSLGDTEAFF
TRBJ1-2,TRBD1,TRBV14,few,CASSQVAGTAYGYTF
TRBJ2-7,.,TRBV7-8,.,CASSLFGSYEQYF
TRBJ2-3,.,TRBV15,many,CATSRDPGTDTQYF
TRBJ1-1,.,TRBV30,once,CAWSPSGGAKAFF
TRBJ2-2,TRBD2,TRBV28,.,CASSFPGGGNTGELFF
TRBJ1-3,.,TRBV4-1,.,CASSHPRSTGNTIYF
TRBJ1-2,TRBD1,TRBV6-1,.,CASTKDREYGYTF
TRBJ1-2,.,TRBV7-9,.,CASSVRDTVYGYTF
TRBJ1-1,TRBD1,TRBV19,.,CASNLQGRTEAFF
TRBJ2-6,.,TRBV19,.,CASSSRGNGANVLTF
TRBJ1-1,.,TRBV5-1,.,CASRGDKSGAFF
TRBJ2-1,TRBD2,TRBV4-1,.,CASSQLSSGRANEQFF
TRBJ1-1,.,TRBV9,.,CASSETGSNTEAFF
TRBJ2-2,.,TRBV6-1,.,CASSNSGDTGELFF
TRBJ1-3,.,TRBV4-2,.,CASSPGGSGNTIYF
TRBJ2-3,.,TRBV4-1,once,CASSLYGAGADTQYF
TRBJ2-7,TRBD2,TRBV30,.,CAWRGGTLSYEQYF
TRBJ2-7,TRBD1,TRBV29-1,few,CSVSAGGYEQYF
TRBJ2-1,.,TRBV6-1,.,CASNGGGGGNEQFF
TRBJ2-1,.,TRBV6-1,.,CASSASGHEQFF
TRBJ1-1,TRBD1,TRBV4-1,.,CASSRALSSIQGANTEAFF
TRBJ2-1,.,TRBV10-1,.,CASSEKAGRNEQFF
TRBJ2-1,TRBD2,TRBV5-8,once,CASSWGLALLNEQFF
TRBJ2-7,TRBD1,TRBV6-5,once,CASSRRTGSYEQYF
TRBJ1-5,.,TRBV5-6,once,CASSLASGARDQPQHF
TRBJ2-3,.,TRBV9,.,CASSYGTQADTQYF
TRBJ2-7,TRBD2,TRBV6-6,once,CASSSTSGKSYEQYF
TRBJ1-2,TRBD1,TRBV9,once,CASSVVGTELYGYTF
TRBJ2-7,.,TRBV4-1,once,CASSRAATYEQYF
TRBJ2-3,.,TRBV12-5,.,CASAPSTGLGTDTQYF
TRBJ2-2,TRBD1,TRBV28,.,CASNTPVMGQRNTGELFF
TRBJ1-5,TRBD1,TRBV19,.,CASSLTGTGGGGRQPQHF
TRBJ2-1,TRBD2,TRBV9,.,CASSSTSGNGNEQFF
TRBJ2-2,.,TRBV19,few,CASSFGQRRNTGELFF
TRBJ1-2,TRBD1,TRBV19,.,CASTPTGLFANYGYTF
TRBJ1-2,TRBD1,TRBV20-1,.,CSAITGEGYTF
TRBJ1-1,.,TRBV5-6,.,CASIVWGRRNTEAFF